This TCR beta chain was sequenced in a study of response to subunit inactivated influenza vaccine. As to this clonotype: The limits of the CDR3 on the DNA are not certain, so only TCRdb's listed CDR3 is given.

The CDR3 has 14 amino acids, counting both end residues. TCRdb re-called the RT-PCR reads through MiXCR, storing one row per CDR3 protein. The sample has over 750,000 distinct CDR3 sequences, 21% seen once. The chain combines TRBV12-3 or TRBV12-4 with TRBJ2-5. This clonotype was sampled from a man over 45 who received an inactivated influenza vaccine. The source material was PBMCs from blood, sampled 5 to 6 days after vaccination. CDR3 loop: CASSSSADQETQYF.